The source of this T cell receptor beta chain is a study of OX40 agonist ivuxolimab in advanced cancers. Study-level information: The dose-escalation group included hepatocellular carcinoma, melanoma, renal cell carcinoma and head and neck cancer. Whole-study results and caveats: On average, CD8+ T cells showed a greater number of expanded clones than CD4+.

Profiled with immunoSEQ multiplex PCR; TCRdb holds only in-frame clones, not every one. Seen here are just over 60,000 clones, roughly 90% observed once, and the top ten hold roughly 0.6%. A note on this clone: The antigen is unknown.

The trim removed 0 bases at V and 11 bases at J, leaving 6 bases unmatched. Germline loops: CDR1 SGHDT, CDR2 YYEEEE. CDR3 length: 13 residues. Autoimmune disease history or systemic immunosuppression meant exclusion. This sequence originates from an adult with an advanced solid tumor such as melanoma, head and neck, liver or kidney cancer. This chain joins TRBV5-6 and TRBJ1-1; TRBD1 matches at 8 bases. The starting material was CD4+ or CD8+ T cells sorted from blood, obtained in a trial of the OX40 agonist ivuxolimab. As DNA, the CDR3 is TGTGCCAGCAGCTTGGAACGGACAGGGACCGCTTTCTTT. Residues: CASSLERTGTAFF.